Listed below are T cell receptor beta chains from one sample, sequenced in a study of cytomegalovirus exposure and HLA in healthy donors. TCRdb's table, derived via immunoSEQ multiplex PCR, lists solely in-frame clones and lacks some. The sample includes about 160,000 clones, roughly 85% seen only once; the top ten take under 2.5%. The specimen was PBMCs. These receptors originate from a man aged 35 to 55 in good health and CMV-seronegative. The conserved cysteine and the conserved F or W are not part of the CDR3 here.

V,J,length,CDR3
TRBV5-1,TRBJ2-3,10,ASSSGTDTQY
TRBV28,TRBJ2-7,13,ASTPHGTGFYEQY
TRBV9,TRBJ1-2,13,ASSARTGGADGYT
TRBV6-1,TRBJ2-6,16,ASSERSGAPTGANVLT
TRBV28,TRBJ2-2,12,ASSLTGRTGELF
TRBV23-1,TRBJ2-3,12,ANTSGARADTQY
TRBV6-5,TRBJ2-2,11,ASSPQGTGELF
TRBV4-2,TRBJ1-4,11,ASSPHSNEKLF
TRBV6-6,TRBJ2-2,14,ASSLGGRVDTGELF
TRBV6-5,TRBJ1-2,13,ASIRRWGEDYGYT
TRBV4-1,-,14,ASSLLPGTGTSEQY
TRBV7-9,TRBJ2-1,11,ASSLNLESEQF
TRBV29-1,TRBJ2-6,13,SVEDSPAGANVLT
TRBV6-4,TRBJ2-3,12,ASSEAENTDTQY
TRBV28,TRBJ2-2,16,ASTLWGGQGRNTGELF
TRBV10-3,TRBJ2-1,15,AIRGQGPESSYNEQF
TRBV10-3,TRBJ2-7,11,AISLGKPYEQY
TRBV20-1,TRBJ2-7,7,SAGIEQY
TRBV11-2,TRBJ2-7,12,ASSWTGITNEQY
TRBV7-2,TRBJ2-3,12,ASSSETGGGTQY
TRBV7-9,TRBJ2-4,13,ASSLDQGAKNIQY
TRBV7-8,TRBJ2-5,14,ASSGGDYPWMETQY
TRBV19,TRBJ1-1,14,ASTQESLTGNTEAF
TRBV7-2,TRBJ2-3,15,ASSLGLAGGATDTRY
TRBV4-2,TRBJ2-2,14,ASSQRAGRDTGELF
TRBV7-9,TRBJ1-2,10,ASSFDRSGYT
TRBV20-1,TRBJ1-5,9,SARGGQPQH
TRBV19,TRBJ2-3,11,ASRGARADTQY
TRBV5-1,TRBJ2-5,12,ASSLTGGPETQY
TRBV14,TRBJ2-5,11,ASSRQAQETQY
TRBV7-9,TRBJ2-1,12,ASSSGDWYNEQF
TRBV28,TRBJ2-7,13,ASSLVRGRPYEQY
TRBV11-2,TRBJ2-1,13,ASSLGRLAENEQF
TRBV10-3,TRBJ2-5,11,AIRLRLQETQY
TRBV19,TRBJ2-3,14,ASRGGTGRPTDTQY
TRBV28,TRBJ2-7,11,ASSFQGTYEQY
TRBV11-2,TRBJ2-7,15,ASSLGGGRSTSYEQY
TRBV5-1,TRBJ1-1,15,ASSLGPTGPRNTEAF
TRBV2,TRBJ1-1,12,ASSTGTPNTEAF
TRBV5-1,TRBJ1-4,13,ASSRDRGDDEKLF
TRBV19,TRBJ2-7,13,ASSLTGTGDREQY
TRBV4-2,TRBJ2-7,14,ASSQEMGDREYEQY
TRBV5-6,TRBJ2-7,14,ASSLFGSEFSYEQY
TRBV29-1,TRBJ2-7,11,SVGELPIYEQY
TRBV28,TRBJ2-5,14,ASSLTSGSMGETQY
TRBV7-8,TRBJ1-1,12,ASSLSPSDTEAF
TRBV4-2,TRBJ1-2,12,ASSHPTGGRGYT
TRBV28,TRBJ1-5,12,ASSSYRASQPQH
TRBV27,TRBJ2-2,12,ASSTWERGRELF
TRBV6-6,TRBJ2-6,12,ASSSGSGANVLT
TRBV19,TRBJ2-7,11,ASSPGLTFEQY
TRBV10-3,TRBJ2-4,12,AIGDGTSKNSQY
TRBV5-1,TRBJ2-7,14,ASSLGRPGQIYEQY